This entry features one TCR beta chain sequence. Its antigen is currently unknown. The source of the sample is a study of T cell repertoires in cytomegalovirus infection. Across the study: Public TCR beta signature analysis indicated the presence of both CMV infection and matching HLA type. Regarding the study as a whole: Summed frequency of shared TCR beta families picked out CMV carriers who also had the relevant HLA. Dominating the ex vivo response were TCR beta clonotypes that were CMV-specific and HLA-C-restricted.

Each CDR3 protein is one row after TCRdb ran MiXCR on the reads. The sample gives 400,000 or so distinct CDR3 sequences, under 40% of which show up once; approximately 14% is in the top ten. This CDR3 spans 15 amino acids. CDR1 is SGHRS, CDR2 YFSETQ, per germline. V lost 2 bases and J lost 2; bases outside the gene matches: 4. The sequence came from a human donor in good health (CMV status not recorded). Some clones in this sample may be carry-over from other donors' samples. The sample taken for sequencing was PBMCs. The genes are TRBV5-1 and TRBJ1-3, with 7 bases aligning to TRBD1. CDR3 loop: CASSLRQGPGNTIYF. The CDR3 nucleotides are TGCGCCAGCAGCTTACGACAGGGCCCTGGAAACACCATATATTTT.